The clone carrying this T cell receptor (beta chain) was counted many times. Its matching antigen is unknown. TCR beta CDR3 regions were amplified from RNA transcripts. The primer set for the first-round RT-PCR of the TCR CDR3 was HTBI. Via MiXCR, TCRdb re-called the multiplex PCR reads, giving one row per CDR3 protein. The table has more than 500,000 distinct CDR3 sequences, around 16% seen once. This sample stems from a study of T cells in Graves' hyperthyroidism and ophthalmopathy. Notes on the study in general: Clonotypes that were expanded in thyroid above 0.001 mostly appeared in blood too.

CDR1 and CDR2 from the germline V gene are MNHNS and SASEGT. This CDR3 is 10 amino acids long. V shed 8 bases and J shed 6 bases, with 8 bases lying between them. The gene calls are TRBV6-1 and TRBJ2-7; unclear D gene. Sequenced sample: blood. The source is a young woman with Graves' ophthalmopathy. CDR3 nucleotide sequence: TGTGCCAGCGGCCAAGGCGAGCAGTACTTC. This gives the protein CASGQGEQYF.